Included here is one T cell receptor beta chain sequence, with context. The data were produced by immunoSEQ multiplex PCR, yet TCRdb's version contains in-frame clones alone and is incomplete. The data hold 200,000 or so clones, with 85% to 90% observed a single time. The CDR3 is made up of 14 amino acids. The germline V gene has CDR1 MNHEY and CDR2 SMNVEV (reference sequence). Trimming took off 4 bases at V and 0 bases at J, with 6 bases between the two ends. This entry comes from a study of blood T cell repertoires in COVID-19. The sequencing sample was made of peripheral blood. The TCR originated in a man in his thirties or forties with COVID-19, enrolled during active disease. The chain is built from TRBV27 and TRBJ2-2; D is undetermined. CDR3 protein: CASSSRANTGELFF. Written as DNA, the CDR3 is TGTGCCAGCAGTTCTCGGGCGAACACCGGGGAGCTGTTTTTT.